The 20 T cell receptor beta chains presented below share a single source sample, sequenced in a study of blood T cell repertoires in COVID-19. Profiling relied on immunoSEQ multiplex PCR, and the TCRdb table lists in-frame clones only, not all of them. The table lists 93,000 or so clones, roughly 87% of them singletons. The specimen was peripheral blood. The receptors were gathered from a woman at least 80 years old in a cohort sampled during active COVID-19.

The gene calls are TRBV3-1 (or the pseudogene TRBV3-2) and TRBJ2-5, with TRBD2 identical over 14 bases. Losses at the gene ends were 5 bases for V and 2 bases for J; bases not matched to a gene: 7. This CDR3 has 17 residues. Germline CDR1 and CDR2: LGHDT and YNNKEL (reference sequence). DNA of the CDR3: TGTGCCAGCAGCTGGCGGACTAGCGGGGGGCGTCAAGAGACCCAGTACTTC. Translated: CASSWRTSGGRQETQYF.

The rearrangement joins TRBV7-2 to TRBJ1-5; D gene unclear. Germline V lookup: CDR1 SGHTA, CDR2 FQGNSA. CDR3 size: 15 residues. Deletions cut 4 bases from V and 1 base from J, with 11 bases between. The CDR3 protein is CASSSNQASNQPQHF. The CDR3 DNA sequence: TGTGCCAGCAGCTCTAATCAGGCGAGCAATCAGCCCCAGCATTTT.

This chain links TRBV19 with TRBJ1-1; the match to TRBD1 covers 7 bases. The CDR3 is 14 amino acids. The V and J ends lost 3 bases and 3 bases, in that order; junction bases with no gene match: 4. Germline V gene sequence: CDR1 LNHDA, CDR2 SQIVND (reference sequence). Here the CDR3 DNA reads TGTGCCAGTAGTATGCCCGACAGGGACACTGAAGCTTTCTTT. Its protein is CASSMPDRDTEAFF.

V is TRBV30 and J is TRBJ2-7, with 9 positions matching TRBD2. The germline gives CDR1 GTSNPN, CDR2 SVGIG (reference sequence). This CDR3 region has 12 residues. The V segment lost 3 bases and the J segment 10 bases; nucleotides outside the gene matches: 7. The CDR3 nucleotides are TGTGCCTGGAGGGCTAGCGGGGTAGAACAGTACTTC. The encoded protein is CAWRASGVEQYF.

The chain couples TRBV6-5 to TRBJ2-7; 8 bases fit TRBD1. The V gene end was trimmed by 6 bases and the J gene end by 2 bases; junction bases not matched to a gene: 3. The V gene's germline CDR1 is MNHEY and CDR2 SVGAGI. This CDR3 contains 13 residues. The CDR3 DNA reads as TGTGCCAGCAGCGCAGGGGGCACCTACGAGCAGTACTTC. It specifies CASSAGGTYEQYF.

This chain uses TRBV3-1 (or the pseudogene TRBV3-2) with TRBJ2-5; D might be TRBD1 (5 bases). CDR3 length equals 14 residues. Germline V CDR1 and CDR2: LGHDT, YNNKEL (reference sequence). V was clipped by 1 base and J by 5 bases, with 11 bases between them. The CDR3 reads CASSQGGAEETQYF. The CDR3 nucleotides are TGTGCCAGCAGCCAAGGTGGGGCCGAGGAGACCCAGTACTTC.

This chain joins TRBV7-3 and TRBJ2-6; 10 bases map to TRBD1. This CDR3 spans 17 amino acids. J gave up 4 bases and V 3 bases, and 6 bases lay outside the gene matches. Germline V gene sequence: CDR1 SGHTA, CDR2 FQGTGA. The CDR3 is CASSFGTGATGANVLTF. For the CDR3, the DNA is TGTGCCAGCAGCTTCGGGACAGGGGCTACAGGGGCCAACGTCCTGACTTTC.

The V call is TRBV2, the J call TRBJ2-2; no reliable D call. Germline V gene data show CDR1 as SNHLY and CDR2 as FYNNEI. The CDR3 covers 11 residues. Trimming stripped 7 bases from V and 4 bases from J, with 4 bases between. This CDR3 is CASTVTGELFF. CDR3 sequence (DNA): TGTGCCAGCACCGTCACCGGGGAGCTGTTTTTT.

CDR3 in amino acids: CAWAHRDGYRRDTQYF. In DNA, the CDR3 is TGTGCCTGGGCTCACAGGGACGGTTACAGAAGAGATACGCAGTATTTT. The chain carries TRBV30 and TRBJ2-3, with a tentative D call TRBD1 (6 bases). Germline CDR1 is GTSNPN and CDR2 is SVGIG (reference sequence). This CDR3 has 16 amino acids. Trimming cost V 5 bases and J 5 bases, with 23 bases left between them.

The CDR3 is CASRRLAANPDTQYF. The CDR3, as DNA: TGTGCCAGCAGACGACTAGCGGCCAACCCAGATACGCAGTATTTT. The J gene is TRBJ2-3, the V gene TRBV28; TRBD2 matches 9 bases. CDR1 is MDHEN and CDR2 is SYDVKM in the germline V gene. The CDR3 extends over 15 amino acids. V trimming: 6 bases; J trimming: 4 bases; junction bases outside the gene matches: 8.

This clone was observed once. The chain has TRBV6-1 and TRBJ2-3; 7 positions match TRBD1. The CDR3 covers 15 residues. The ends lost 3 bases at V and 3 bases at J; junction bases unmatched: 6. Per the germline V gene, CDR1 is MNHNS and CDR2 is SASEGT. CDR3: CASSDRTGGTDTQYF. Here the CDR3 DNA reads TGTGCCAGCAGTGATCGGACAGGCGGTACAGATACGCAGTATTTT.

This clone was seen more than once but under ten times. The gene calls are TRBV18 and TRBJ1-5; maybe TRBD1 (6 bases). CDR3 length: 14 residues. The V end was cut by 6 bases, the J end by 3 bases, with 12 bases between. Germline CDR1 is KGHSH and CDR2 is LQKENI. CDR3 in DNA: TGTGCCAGCTCCTTGGACAGAAACAATCAGCCCCAGCATTTT. Encoded protein: CASSLDRNNQPQHF.

The rearrangement joins TRBV6-5 to TRBJ1-6, with a tentative D call TRBD1 (5 bases). The germline V gene encodes CDR1 MNHEY and CDR2 SVGAGI. Trimming stripped 2 bases from V and 10 bases from J, with 6 bases between. This CDR3 has 12 residues. CDR3 nucleotide sequence: TGTGCCAGCAGTTACAGGGGCTCACCCCTCCACTTT. As protein: CASSYRGSPLHF.

The chain combines TRBV25-1 with TRBJ1-2; no firm D call. Between the trimmed V and J ends, which lost 2 bases and 4 bases, there was a span of 8 bases. CDR3 length equals 13 residues. Germline V gives CDR1 MGHDK, CDR2 SYGVNS. DNA of the CDR3: TGTGCCAGCAGTGAAGGTCGGGGCTATGGCTACACCTTC. Protein: CASSEGRGYGYTF.

The CDR3 DNA follows: TGTGCCAGCAGCTCGACCGGGACAGCCCTGAACACTGAAGCTTTCTTT. Translating gives CASSSTGTALNTEAFF. The genes are TRBV5-8 and TRBJ1-1, with 7 bases fitting TRBD1. Losses at the gene ends were 3 bases for V and 0 bases for J; bases not matched to a gene: 8. Germline assignment: CDR1 SGHTS and CDR2 YDEGEE. There are 16 residues in the CDR3.

The J gene is TRBJ2-3, the V gene TRBV14; maybe TRBD2 (6 bases). Per the germline V gene, CDR1 is SGHDN and CDR2 is FVKESK. The CDR3 has 16 residues. Trimming took off 3 bases at V and 2 bases at J, with 15 bases between the two ends. The CDR3 DNA reads TGTGCCAGCAGCCAGATATCAAGCGGGTTCACAGATACGCAGTATTTT. It encodes CASSQISSGFTDTQYF.

This clone appeared once. V gene TRBV3-1 (or the pseudogene TRBV3-2) combines with J gene TRBJ2-2; TRBD1 might be the D (6 bases). Germline V gene sequence: CDR1 LGHDT, CDR2 YNNKEL (reference sequence). This CDR3 spans 14 amino acids. V was shortened by 6 bases and J by 5 bases, with 13 bases between the two germline ends. Written as DNA, the CDR3 is TGTGCCAGCAGTCGGGACATCATTACCGGGGAGCTGTTTTTT. Encoded protein: CASSRDIITGELFF.

The chain joins TRBV7-6 to TRBJ2-1, with unresolved D. Between the trimmed V and J ends, which lost 2 bases and 8 bases, there was a span of 10 bases. CDR3 length: 13 residues. Germline values: CDR1 SGHVS, CDR2 FNYEAQ. CDR3 coding DNA: TGTGCCAGCAGCTTATTGGGCGTGGATGAGCAGTTCTTC. It is translated as CASSLLGVDEQFF.

This chain uses TRBV7-9 with TRBJ2-7, with 11 positions matching TRBD2. The J segment lost 3 bases and the V segment lost 5 bases, leaving 3 bases of the junction unmatched. Germline V gene data show CDR1 as SEHNR and CDR2 as FQNEAQ (reference sequence). This CDR3 comprises 14 residues. The CDR3 nucleotides are TGTGCCAGCAGCCAAGGACTAGCGGGCTACGAGCAGTACTTC. Its translation is CASSQGLAGYEQYF.

The chain couples TRBV21-1 to TRBJ2-7; whether TRBD2, the table's D call, matches the DNA was not checked. TRBV21-1 counts as a pseudogene. The CDR3 spans 16 residues. DNA of the CDR3: TGTGCCAGCAGCCCTTGCCTAGCGGGAGAGGCAAACGAGCAGTACTTC. Its translation: CASSPCLAGEANEQYF.